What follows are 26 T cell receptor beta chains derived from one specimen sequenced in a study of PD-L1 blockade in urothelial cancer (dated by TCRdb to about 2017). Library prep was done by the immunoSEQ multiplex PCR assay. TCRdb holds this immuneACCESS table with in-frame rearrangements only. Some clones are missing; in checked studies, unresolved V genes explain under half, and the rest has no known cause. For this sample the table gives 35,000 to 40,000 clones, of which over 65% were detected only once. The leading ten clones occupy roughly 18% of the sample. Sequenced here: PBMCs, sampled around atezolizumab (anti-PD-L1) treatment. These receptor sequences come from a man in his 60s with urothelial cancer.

The CDR3 spells CASSPTLGGQETQYF. DNA for the CDR3: TGCGCCAGCAGCCCTACGTTAGGGGGTCAAGAGACCCAGTACTTC. The chain uses TRBV5-1 and TRBJ2-5, with D perhaps matching TRBD1 (6 bases). CDR3 length: 15 residues. The germline V gene encodes CDR1 SGHRS and CDR2 YFSETQ. The V end was cut by 4 bases, the J end by 2 bases, with 15 bases between.

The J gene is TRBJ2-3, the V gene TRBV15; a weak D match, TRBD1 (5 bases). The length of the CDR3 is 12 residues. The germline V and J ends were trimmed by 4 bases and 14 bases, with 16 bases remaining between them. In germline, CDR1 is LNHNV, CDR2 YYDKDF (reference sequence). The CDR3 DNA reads TGTGCCACCAGCACCAACCAGGGCACGGTGTATTTT. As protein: CATSTNQGTVYF.

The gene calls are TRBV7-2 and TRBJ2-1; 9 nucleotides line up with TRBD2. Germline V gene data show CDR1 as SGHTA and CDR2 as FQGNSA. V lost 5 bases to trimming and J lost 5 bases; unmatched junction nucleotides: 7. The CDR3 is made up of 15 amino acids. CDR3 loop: CASSPGTSRHNEQFF. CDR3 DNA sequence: TGTGCCAGCAGCCCCGGGACTAGCCGACACAATGAGCAGTTCTTC.

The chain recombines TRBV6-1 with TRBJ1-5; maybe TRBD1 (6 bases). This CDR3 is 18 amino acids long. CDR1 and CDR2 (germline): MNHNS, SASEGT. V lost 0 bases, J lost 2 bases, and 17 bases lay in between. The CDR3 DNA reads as TGTGCCAGCAGTGAAGCGGGGGGGCGAGCTATGGGCAATCAGCCCCAGCATTTT. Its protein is CASSEAGGRAMGNQPQHF.

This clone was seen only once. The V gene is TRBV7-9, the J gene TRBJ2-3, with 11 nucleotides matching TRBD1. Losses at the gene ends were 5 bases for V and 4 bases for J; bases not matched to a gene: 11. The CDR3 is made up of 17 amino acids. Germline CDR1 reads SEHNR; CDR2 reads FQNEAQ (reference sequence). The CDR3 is CASSPNRGTGGSDTQYF. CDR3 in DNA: TGTGCCAGCAGCCCCAACCGGGGGACAGGGGGATCAGATACGCAGTATTTT.

This chain's CDR3 is CASSSPTSPGTQYF. As DNA, the CDR3 is TGTGCCAGCAGCTCCCCGACTAGCCCTGGTACGCAGTATTTT. The V gene is TRBV11-2, the J gene TRBJ2-3; TRBD2 matches 7 bases. The CDR3 is made up of 14 amino acids. Looked up from germline, CDR1 is SGHAT and CDR2 is FQNNGV. V shed 4 bases, J shed 8 bases, and the junction held 9 bases outside the gene matches.

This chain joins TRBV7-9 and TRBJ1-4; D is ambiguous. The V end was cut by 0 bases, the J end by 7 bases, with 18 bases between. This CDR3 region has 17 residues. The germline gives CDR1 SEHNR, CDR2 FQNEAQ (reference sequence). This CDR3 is CASSLARRGPGREKLFF. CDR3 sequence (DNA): TGTGCCAGCAGCTTAGCCCGCCGGGGTCCCGGGCGTGAAAAACTGTTTTTT.

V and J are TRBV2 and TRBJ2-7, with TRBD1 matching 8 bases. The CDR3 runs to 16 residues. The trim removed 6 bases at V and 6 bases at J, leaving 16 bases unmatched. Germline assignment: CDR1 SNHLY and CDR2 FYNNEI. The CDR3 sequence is CASSARGQGSMFEQYF. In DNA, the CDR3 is TGTGCCAGCAGCGCCCGAGGACAGGGAAGTATGTTCGAGCAGTACTTC.

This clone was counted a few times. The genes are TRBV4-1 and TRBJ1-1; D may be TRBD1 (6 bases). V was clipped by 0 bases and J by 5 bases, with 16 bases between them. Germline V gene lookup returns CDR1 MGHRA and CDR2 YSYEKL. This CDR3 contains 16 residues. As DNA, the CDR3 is TGCGCCAGCAGCCAAGATTGGCGGACAGAGGGTACTGAAGCTTTCTTT. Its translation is CASSQDWRTEGTEAFF.

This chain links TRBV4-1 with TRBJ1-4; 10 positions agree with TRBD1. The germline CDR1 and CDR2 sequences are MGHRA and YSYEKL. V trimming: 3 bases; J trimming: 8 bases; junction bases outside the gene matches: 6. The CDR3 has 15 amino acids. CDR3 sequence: CASSQTGGAEEKLFF. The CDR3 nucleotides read TGCGCCAGCAGCCAGACAGGGGGCGCGGAAGAAAAACTGTTTTTT.

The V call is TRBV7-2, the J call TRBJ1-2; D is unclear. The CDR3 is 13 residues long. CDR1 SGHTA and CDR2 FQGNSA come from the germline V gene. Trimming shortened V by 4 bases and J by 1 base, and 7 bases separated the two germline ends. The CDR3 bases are TGTGCCAGCAGCTCGGACTTTAACTATGGCTACACCTTC. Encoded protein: CASSSDFNYGYTF. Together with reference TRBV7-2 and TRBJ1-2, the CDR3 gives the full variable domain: GAGVSQSPSNKVTEKGKDVELRCDPISGHTALYWYRQSLGQGLEFLIYFQGNSAPDKSGLPSDRFSAERTGGSVSTLTIQRTQQEDSAVYLCASSSDFNYGYTFGSGTRLTVV.

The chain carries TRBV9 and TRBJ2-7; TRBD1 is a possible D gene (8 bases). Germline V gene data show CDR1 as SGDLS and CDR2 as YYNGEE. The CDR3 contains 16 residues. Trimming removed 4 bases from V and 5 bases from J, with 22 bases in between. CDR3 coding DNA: TGTGCCAGCAGCCAGGGGGCGGGGGCTCTAAGCGACGAGCAGTACTTC. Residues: CASSQGAGALSDEQYF.

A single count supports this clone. DNA for the CDR3: TGTGCCAGCAGCATGGGGACTGATGTCAACCCCCAGCATTTT. It is translated as CASSMGTDVNPQHF. The chain couples TRBV9 to TRBJ1-5, with D maybe TRBD1 (5 bases). The CDR3 covers 14 residues. Germline assignment: CDR1 SGDLS and CDR2 YYNGEE. Trimming left V 4 bases short and J 10 bases short, with 18 bases between.

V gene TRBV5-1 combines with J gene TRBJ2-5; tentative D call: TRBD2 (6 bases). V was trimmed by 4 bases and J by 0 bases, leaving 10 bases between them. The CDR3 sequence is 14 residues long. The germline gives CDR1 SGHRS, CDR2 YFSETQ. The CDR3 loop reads CASSGGTHQETQYF. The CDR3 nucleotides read TGCGCCAGCAGCGGAGGGACTCACCAAGAGACCCAGTACTTC.

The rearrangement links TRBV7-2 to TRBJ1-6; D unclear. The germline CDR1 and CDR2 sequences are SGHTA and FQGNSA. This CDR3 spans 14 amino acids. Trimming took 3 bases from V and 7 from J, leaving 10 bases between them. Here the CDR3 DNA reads TGTGCCAGCAGCTTCCGTGGCTCCAATTCACCCCTCCACTTT. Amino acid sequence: CASSFRGSNSPLHF.

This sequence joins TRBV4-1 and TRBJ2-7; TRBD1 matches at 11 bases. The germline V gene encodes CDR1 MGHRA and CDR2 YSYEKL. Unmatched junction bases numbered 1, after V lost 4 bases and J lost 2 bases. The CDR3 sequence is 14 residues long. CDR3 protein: CASSPGQGAYEQYF. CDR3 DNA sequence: TGCGCCAGCAGCCCGGGACAGGGGGCCTACGAGCAGTACTTC.

The CDR3 loop reads CASSTATATAGTGELFF. CDR3 in DNA: TGTGCCAGCAGCACGGCTACAGCCACCGCGGGGACCGGGGAGCTGTTTTTT. The rearrangement links TRBV27 to TRBJ2-2; a weak D match, TRBD2 (6 bases). CDR1 is MNHEY, CDR2 SMNVEV, per germline (reference sequence). This CDR3 comprises 17 residues. Trimming took off 6 bases at V and 5 bases at J, with 22 bases between the two ends.

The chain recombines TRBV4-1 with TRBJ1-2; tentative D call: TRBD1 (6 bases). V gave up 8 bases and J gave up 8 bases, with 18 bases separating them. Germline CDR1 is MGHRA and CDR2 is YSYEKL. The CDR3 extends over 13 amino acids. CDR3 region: CASGPRGRGGYTF. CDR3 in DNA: TGCGCCAGCGGTCCGAGGGGGAGGGGAGGCTACACCTTC.

CDR3 nucleotides: TGCAGCGTGGCGGGACTAGCCAAAAACATTCAGTACTTC. Its translation is CSVAGLAKNIQYF. The rearrangement joins TRBV29-1 to TRBJ2-4; D possibly corresponds to TRBD2 (6 bases). Germline V CDR1 and CDR2: SQVTM, ANQGSEA. V lost 6 bases and J 0 bases, leaving 9 bases between the germline ends. The CDR3 has 13 amino acids. The variable domain in full, completed from reference TRBV29-1 and TRBJ2-4, reads SAVISQKPSRDICQRGTSLTIQCQVDSQVTMMFWYRQQPGQSLTLIATANQGSEATYESGFVIDKFPISRPNLTFSTLTVSNMSPEDSSIYLCSVAGLAKNIQYFGAGTRLSVL.

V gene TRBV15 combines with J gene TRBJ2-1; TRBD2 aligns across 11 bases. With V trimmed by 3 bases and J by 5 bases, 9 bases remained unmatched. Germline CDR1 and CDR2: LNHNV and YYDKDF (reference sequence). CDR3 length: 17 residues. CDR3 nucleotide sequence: TGTGCCACCAGCAGTGATACTAGCGGGGGCCGGAACAATGAGCAGTTCTTC. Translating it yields CATSSDTSGGRNNEQFF.

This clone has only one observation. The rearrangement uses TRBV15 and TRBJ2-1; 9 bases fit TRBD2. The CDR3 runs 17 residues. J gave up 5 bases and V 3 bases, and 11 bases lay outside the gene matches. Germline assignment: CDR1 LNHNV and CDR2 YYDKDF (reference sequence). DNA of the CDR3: TGTGCCACCAGCAGGGCTGGCGCGGGGGGGGCCGACAATGAGCAGTTCTTC. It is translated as CATSRAGAGGADNEQFF.

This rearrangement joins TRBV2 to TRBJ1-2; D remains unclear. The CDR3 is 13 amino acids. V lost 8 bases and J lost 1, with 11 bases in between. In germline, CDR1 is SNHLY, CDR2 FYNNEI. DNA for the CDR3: TGTGCCAGCGGCCGGGATCATAACTATGGCTACACCTTC. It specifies CASGRDHNYGYTF.

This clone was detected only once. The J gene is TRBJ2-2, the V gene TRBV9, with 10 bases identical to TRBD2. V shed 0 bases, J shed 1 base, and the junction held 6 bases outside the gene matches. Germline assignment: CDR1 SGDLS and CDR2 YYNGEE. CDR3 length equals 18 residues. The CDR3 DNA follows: TGTGCCAGCAGCGTAGGGCTAGCGGGGGCCATGAACACCGGGGAGCTGTTTTTT. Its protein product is CASSVGLAGAMNTGELFF.

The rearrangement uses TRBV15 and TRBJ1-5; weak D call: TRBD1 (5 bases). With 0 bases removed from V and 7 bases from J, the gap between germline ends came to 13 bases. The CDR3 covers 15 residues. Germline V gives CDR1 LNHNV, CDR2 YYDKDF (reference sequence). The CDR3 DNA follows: TGTGCCACCAGCAGAGATCCCAGGGCAGGGCAGCCCCAGCATTTT. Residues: CATSRDPRAGQPQHF.

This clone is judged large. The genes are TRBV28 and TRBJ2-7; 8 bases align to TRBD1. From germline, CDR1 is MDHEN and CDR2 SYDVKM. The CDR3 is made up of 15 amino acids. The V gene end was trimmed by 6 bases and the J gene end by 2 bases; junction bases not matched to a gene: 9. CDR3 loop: CASSLRGQATYEQYF. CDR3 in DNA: TGTGCCAGCAGCCTAAGGGGACAGGCGACCTACGAGCAGTACTTC.

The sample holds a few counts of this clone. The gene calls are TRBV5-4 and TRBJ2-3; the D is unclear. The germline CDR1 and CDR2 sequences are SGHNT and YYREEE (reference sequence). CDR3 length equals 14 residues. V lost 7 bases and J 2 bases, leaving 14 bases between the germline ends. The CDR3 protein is CASSVLEHTDTQYF. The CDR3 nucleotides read TGTGCCAGCTCCGTCCTAGAGCACACAGATACGCAGTATTTT. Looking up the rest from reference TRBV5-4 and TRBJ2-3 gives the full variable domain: ETGVTQSPTHLIKTRGQQVTLRCSSQSGHNTVSWYQQALGQGPQFIFQYYREEENGRGNFPPRFSGLQFPNYSSELNVNALELDDSALYLCASSVLEHTDTQYFGPGTRLTVL.